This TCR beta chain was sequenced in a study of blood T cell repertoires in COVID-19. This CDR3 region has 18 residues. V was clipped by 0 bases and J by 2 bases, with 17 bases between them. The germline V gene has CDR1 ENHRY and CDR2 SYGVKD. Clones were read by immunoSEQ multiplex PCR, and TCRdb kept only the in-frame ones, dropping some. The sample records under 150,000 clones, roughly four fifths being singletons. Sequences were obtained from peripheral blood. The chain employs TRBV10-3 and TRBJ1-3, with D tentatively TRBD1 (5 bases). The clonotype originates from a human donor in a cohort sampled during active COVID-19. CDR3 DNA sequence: TGTGCCATCAGTGAGTCGACTCTTGCCAGGGTGACTGGAAACACCATATATTTT. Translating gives CAISESTLARVTGNTIYF.